These 14 T cell receptor beta chains originate from one sample sequenced in a study of response to subunit inactivated influenza vaccine. MiXCR, run by TCRdb on the RT-PCR reads, gives a single entry per CDR3 protein. Of fewer than 700,000 distinct CDR3 sequences in the sample, over 10% are singletons; the top ten hold under 15%. This sample comprised PBMCs from blood, obtained around seven weeks after vaccination. These receptors came from a man between 45 and 60 years old who received an inactivated influenza vaccine.

This clonotype was seen many times. The gene calls are TRBV28 and TRBJ2-7; TRBD2 might be the D (5 bases). Germline CDR1 reads MDHEN; CDR2 reads SYDVKM. The CDR3 loop spans 11 amino acids. V lost 9 bases and J 7 bases, leaving 13 bases between the germline ends. The CDR3 nucleotides are TGTGCCAGTCGGAGGAACGTGGAGCAGTACTTC. Its protein product is CASRRNVEQYF.

This chain joins TRBV7-2 and TRBJ2-5; the match to TRBD2 covers 7 bases. CDR1 and CDR2 from the germline V gene are SGHTA and FQGNSA. The V and J ends lost 5 bases and 4 bases, in that order; junction bases with no gene match: 10. There are 15 residues in the CDR3. The CDR3 reads CASSGGGVSPETQYF. In DNA, the CDR3 is TGTGCCAGCAGCGGGGGGGGGGTATCGCCAGAGACCCAGTACTTC.

The sample holds a few counts of this clonotype. The chain is built from TRBV7-2 and TRBJ2-5; a possible D gene is TRBD1 (5 bases). V lost 5 bases to trimming and J lost 4 bases, with 11 bases between them. The CDR3 is 13 residues long. Germline CDR1 SGHTA, CDR2 FQGNSA. In nucleotides, the CDR3 is TGTGCCAGCAGCCCGCAGGGTCCAGAGACCCAGTACTTC. Translation: CASSPQGPETQYF. The full variable domain, in which reference TRBV7-2 and TRBJ2-5 provide the parts outside the CDR3, is GAGVSQSPSNKVTEKGKDVELRCDPISGHTALYWYRQSLGQGLEFLIYFQGNSAPDKSGLPSDRFSAERTGGSVSTLTIQRTQQEDSAVYLCASSPQGPETQYFGPGTRLLVL.

J is TRBJ2-3 and V is TRBV10-3, with a weak D call TRBD1 (6 bases). The V end lost 7 bases, the J end lost 3 bases, and 11 bases lay between the germline ends. This CDR3 has 13 residues. Germline-derived CDR1 and CDR2 are ENHRY and SYGVKD. CDR3 coding DNA: TGTGCCATCACCCCGGGACAAACAGATACGCAGTATTTT. Amino acid sequence: CAITPGQTDTQYF.

The CDR3 region is CSARVGGETQYF. CDR3 nucleotide sequence: TGCAGTGCTAGAGTAGGGGGGGAGACCCAGTACTTC. V usage is TRBV20-1 and J usage is TRBJ2-5; D may match TRBD1 or TRBD2 (6 bases each). The CDR3 consists of 12 residues. Trimming pared 1 base from V and 5 bases from J, leaving 8 bases between. Germline V lookup: CDR1 DFQATT, CDR2 SNEGSKA (reference sequence).

The chain is built from TRBV5-6 and TRBJ2-7; no reliable D call. V was trimmed by 4 bases and J by 5 bases, leaving 16 bases between them. This CDR3 region has 14 residues. From germline, CDR1 is SGHDT and CDR2 YYEEEE. CDR3 sequence (DNA): TGTGCCAGCAGCCCCCGGGCTTGGGTCCACGAGCAGTACTTC. Translated: CASSPRAWVHEQYF.

This clonotype has just a few counts. CDR3 in amino acids: CASSSASGGAFSDTQYF. In DNA, the CDR3 is TGTGCCAGCAGTTCTGCGAGCGGGGGGGCTTTCTCAGATACGCAGTATTTT. V gene TRBV12-3 or TRBV12-4 combines with J gene TRBJ2-3; 10 bases agree with TRBD2. V dropped 4 bases and J dropped 4; count of bases not matched to a gene: 11. This CDR3 is built from 17 residues.

There are many counts of this clonotype. This sequence joins TRBV27 and TRBJ2-1; the D gene is possibly TRBD2 (6 bases). The V gene's germline CDR1 is MNHEY and CDR2 SMNVEV (reference sequence). The CDR3 totals 14 residues. V dropped 6 bases and J dropped 9 bases, with 18 bases sitting between them. CDR3: CASRTIRRGIEQFF. The CDR3 DNA reads TGTGCCAGCAGGACTATCAGGAGGGGTATTGAGCAGTTCTTC.

In this sample, this clonotype turned up a few times. The DNA of the CDR3 is TGTGCCAGCAGCGTAGAGGGGGGGCCATACAGGGAGCTGTTTTTT. As protein: CASSVEGGPYRELFF. The genes are TRBV9 and TRBJ2-2; D might be TRBD2 (7 bases). Germline assignment: CDR1 SGDLS and CDR2 YYNGEE. V lost 0 bases to trimming and J lost 9 bases, with 15 bases between them. There are 15 residues in the CDR3.

The chain employs TRBV20-1 and TRBJ2-1; perhaps D is TRBD1 or TRBD2 (5 bases each). The length of the CDR3 is 15 residues. Germline CDR1 is DFQATT and CDR2 is SNEGSKA (reference sequence). The germline V and J ends were trimmed by 6 bases and 0 bases, with 15 bases remaining between them. The CDR3 here is CSARVGAHSYNEQFF. As DNA, the CDR3 is TGCAGTGCCAGGGTCGGGGCTCACTCCTACAATGAGCAGTTCTTC.

In this sample, this clonotype turned up a few times. The rearrangement links TRBV6-1 to TRBJ2-1, with 7 bases fitting TRBD2. Per germline, CDR1 MNHNS and CDR2 SASEGT. Germline trimming cut 6 bases from V and 4 bases from J; bases unmatched to any gene: 15. The CDR3 length is 17 residues. The CDR3 DNA reads TGTGCCAGCAGCCCCTCTCGGGGGAGGGCCCCTTACAATGAGCAGTTCTTC. Protein product: CASSPSRGRAPYNEQFF.

The chain combines TRBV6-5 with TRBJ2-7; D may be TRBD1 (6 bases). This CDR3 is 14 amino acids long. V was pared by 2 bases and J by 3 bases, with 11 bases between. In germline, CDR1 is MNHEY, CDR2 SVGAGI. DNA for the CDR3: TGTGCCAGCAGTTACGAAGGCAGGGGCTACGAGCAGTACTTC. It is translated as CASSYEGRGYEQYF.

The genes are TRBV4-2 and TRBJ2-1; D is uncertain. Germline V CDR1 and CDR2: LGHNA, YNFKEQ. Deletions cut 4 bases from V and 5 bases from J, with 12 bases between. The CDR3 is made up of 14 amino acids. The CDR3 DNA follows: TGTGCCAGCAGCCCTCAACCGGCTGACAATGAGCAGTTCTTC. Residues: CASSPQPADNEQFF.

This clonotype was detected only a few times. V gene TRBV28 combines with J gene TRBJ2-2, with D perhaps TRBD1 (6 bases). The CDR3 has 14 residues. CDR1 MDHEN and CDR2 SYDVKM come from the germline V gene. Trimming pared 3 bases from V and 3 bases from J, leaving 8 bases between. The DNA of the CDR3 is TGTGCCAGCAGTTTCAGGGGTCACACCGGGGAGCTGTTTTTT. Residues: CASSFRGHTGELFF.